In its sample, the clone carrying this T cell receptor beta chain was seen a few times. This record belongs to a study of beta chain features in type 1 diabetes. Germline CDR1 and CDR2: SGHDN and FVKESK. Trimming stripped 2 bases from V and 3 bases from J, with 17 bases between. This CDR3 is built from 16 residues. Reverse transcribing all isolated RNA meant expressed TCRB transcripts were sequenced. Method: immunoSEQ multiplex PCR; TCRdb's copy keeps in-frame clones and lacks some. The table lists about 320,000 clones, around 15% of them singletons. This receptor was taken from a man under 40 in good health. The V call is TRBV14, the J call TRBJ2-7, with D possibly matching TRBD2 (6 bases). Sample: central memory CD4+ T cells from blood. The CDR3 here is CASSQLGGVSNYEQYF. The CDR3 region has the DNA TGTGCCAGCAGCCAACTTGGCGGGGTCTCTAACTACGAGCAGTACTTC.